The T cell receptor (beta chain) described here comes from a study of blood T cell repertoires in COVID-19. The assay was immunoSEQ multiplex PCR, and TCRdb's table has in-frame clones only and misses some. The table includes around 45,000 clones, nearly 85% detected once. This CDR3 spans 14 amino acids. V was trimmed by 7 bases and J by 0 bases, leaving 10 bases between them. The germline CDR1 and CDR2 sequences are MDHEN and SYDVKM. The chain couples TRBV28 to TRBJ2-1, with a weak D call TRBD2 (5 bases). The sequencing input was peripheral blood. The TCR originated in a man at least 80 years old in a cohort sampled during active COVID-19. CDR3 sequence reads: CASTLRGSYNEQFF. The CDR3 DNA reads as TGTGCCAGCACTCTTCGGGGCTCCTACAATGAGCAGTTCTTC.